Sequencing of this TCR beta chain was carried out in a study of T cell clusters in autoimmune cytopenias. The CDR3 has 15 amino acids. Germline CDR1 LNHDA, CDR2 SQIVND (reference sequence). With respect to this clonotype: Its antigen is as yet unknown.

Findings of the study overall: TRB repertoire shifts in secondary cytopenia and chronic lymphocytic leukemia mostly reflected lymphoma, not autoimmunity. The cluster-lack signature was not seen for secondary cytopenia versus chronic lymphocytic leukemia.

Multiplex touch-down PCR amplified TRB using TRB-A and TRB-B pools in one tube. For each CDR3 protein, TCRdb gives one entry from its re-call of the multiplex PCR reads, without DNA. Seen in this sample are about 10,000 distinct CDR3 sequences; the ten most common clones hold about a tenth. About 37,500 genome equivalents of blood DNA were amplified for TRB. Specimen: peripheral blood. The chain recombines TRBV19 with TRBJ1-1. This receptor was identified in a human donor with an autoimmune cytopenia or autoimmune hepatitis (not recorded which). CDR3 residues: CASRPHLGGGTEAFF.